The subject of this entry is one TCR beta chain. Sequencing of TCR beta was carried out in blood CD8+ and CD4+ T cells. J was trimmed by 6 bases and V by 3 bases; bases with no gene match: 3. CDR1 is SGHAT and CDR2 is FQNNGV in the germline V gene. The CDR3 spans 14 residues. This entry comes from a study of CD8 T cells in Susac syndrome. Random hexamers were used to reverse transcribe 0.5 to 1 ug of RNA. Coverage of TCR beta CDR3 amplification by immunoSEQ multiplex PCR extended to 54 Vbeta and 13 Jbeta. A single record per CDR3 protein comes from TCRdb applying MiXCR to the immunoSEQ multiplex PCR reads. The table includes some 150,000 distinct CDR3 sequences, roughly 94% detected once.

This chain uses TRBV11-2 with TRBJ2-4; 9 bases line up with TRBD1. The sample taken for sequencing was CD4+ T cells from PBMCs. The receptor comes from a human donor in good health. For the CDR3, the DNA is TGTGCCAGCAGCTTTTTGACAGGGGGAAACATTCAGTACTTC. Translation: CASSFLTGGNIQYF.